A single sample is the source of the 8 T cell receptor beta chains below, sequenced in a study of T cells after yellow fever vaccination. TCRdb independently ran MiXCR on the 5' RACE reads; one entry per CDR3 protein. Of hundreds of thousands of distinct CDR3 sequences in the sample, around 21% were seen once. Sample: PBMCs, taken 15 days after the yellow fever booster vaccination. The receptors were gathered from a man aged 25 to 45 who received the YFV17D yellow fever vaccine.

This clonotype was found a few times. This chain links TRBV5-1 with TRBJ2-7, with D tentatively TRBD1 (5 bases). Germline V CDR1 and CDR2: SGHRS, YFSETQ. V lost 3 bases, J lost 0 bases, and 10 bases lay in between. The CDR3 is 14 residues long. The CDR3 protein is CASSSGQYSYEQYF. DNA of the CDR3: TGCGCCAGCAGCTCCGGACAATACTCCTACGAGCAGTACTTC.

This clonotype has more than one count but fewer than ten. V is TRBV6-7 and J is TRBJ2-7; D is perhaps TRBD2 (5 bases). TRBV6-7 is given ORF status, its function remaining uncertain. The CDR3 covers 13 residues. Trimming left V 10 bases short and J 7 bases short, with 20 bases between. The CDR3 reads CATRPCRSGEQYF. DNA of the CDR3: TGTGCCACCCGGCCCTGTCGGTCGGGGGAGCAGTACTTC.

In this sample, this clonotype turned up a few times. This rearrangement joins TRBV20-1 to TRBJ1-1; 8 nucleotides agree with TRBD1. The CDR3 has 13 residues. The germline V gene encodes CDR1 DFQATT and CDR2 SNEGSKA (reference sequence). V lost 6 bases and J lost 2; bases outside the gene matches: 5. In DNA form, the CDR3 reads TGCAGTGCGCCCGGACAGGGCAACACTGAAGCTTTCTTT. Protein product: CSAPGQGNTEAFF.

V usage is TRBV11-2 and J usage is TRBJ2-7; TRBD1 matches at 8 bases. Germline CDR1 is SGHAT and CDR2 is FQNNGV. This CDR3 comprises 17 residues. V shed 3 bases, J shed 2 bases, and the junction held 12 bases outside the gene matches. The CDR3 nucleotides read TGTGCCAGCAGCTTCGTAGGAGCCGGGACAGGAGCCTACGAGCAGTACTTC. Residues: CASSFVGAGTGAYEQYF.

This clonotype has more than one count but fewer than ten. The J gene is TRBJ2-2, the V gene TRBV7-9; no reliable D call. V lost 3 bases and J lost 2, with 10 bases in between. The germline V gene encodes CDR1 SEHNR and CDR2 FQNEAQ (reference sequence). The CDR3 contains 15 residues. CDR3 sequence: CASSLGFSNTGELFF. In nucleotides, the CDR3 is TGTGCCAGCAGCTTGGGGTTTTCTAACACCGGGGAGCTGTTTTTT.

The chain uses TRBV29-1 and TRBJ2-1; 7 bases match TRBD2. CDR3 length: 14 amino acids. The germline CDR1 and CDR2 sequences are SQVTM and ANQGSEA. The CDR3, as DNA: TGCACCGTGGTGGGGTTGCGGGGGAACAATGAGCAGTTCTTC. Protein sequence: CTVVGLRGNNEQFF.

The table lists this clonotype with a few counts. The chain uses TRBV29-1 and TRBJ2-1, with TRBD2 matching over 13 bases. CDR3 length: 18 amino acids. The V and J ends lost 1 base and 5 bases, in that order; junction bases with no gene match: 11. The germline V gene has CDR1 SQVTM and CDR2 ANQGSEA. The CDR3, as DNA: TGCAGCGTTGAAGGTGAGGGACTAGCGGGGCCTTGGGACAATGAGCAGTTCTTC. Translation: CSVEGEGLAGPWDNEQFF.

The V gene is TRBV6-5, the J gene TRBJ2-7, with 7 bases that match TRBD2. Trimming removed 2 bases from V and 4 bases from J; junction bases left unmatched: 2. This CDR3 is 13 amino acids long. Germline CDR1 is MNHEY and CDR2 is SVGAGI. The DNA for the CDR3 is TGTGCCAGCAGTTACGGGGGGGTATACGAGCAGTACTTC. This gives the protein CASSYGGVYEQYF.